The following is a TCR beta chain sequence with its context. The data originate from a study of CD8+ T cells in alopecia areata. Germline V CDR1 and CDR2: SGDLS, YYNGEE. V trimming: 3 bases; J trimming: 10 bases; junction bases outside the gene matches: 6. This CDR3 contains 14 residues. Treatment here: oral pan-JAK inhibitor, 5-10 mg twice daily. Extracted RNA was reverse transcribed, and the resulting cDNA served as sequencing template. TCRdb keeps only in-frame clones here, not all; method: immunoSEQ multiplex PCR. The repertoire holds about 150,000 clones, with about two thirds as singletons. The chain combines TRBV9 with TRBJ1-6, with TRBD1 matching 8 bases. This receptor was taken from a human donor with alopecia areata. Material: CD4+ T cells sorted from blood, obtained at week 4, from a patient treated with tofacitinib. The chain's CDR3 is CASSARTGLSPLHF. The DNA for the CDR3 is TGTGCCAGCAGCGCAAGGACAGGGCTGTCACCCCTCCACTTT. Together with reference TRBV9 and TRBJ1-6, the CDR3 gives the full variable domain: DSGVTQTPKHLITATGQRVTLRCSPRSGDLSVYWYQQSLDQGLQFLIQYYNGEERAKGNILERFSAQQFPDLHSELNLSSLELGDSALYFCASSARTGLSPLHFGNGTRLTVT.